The next 18 T cell receptor beta chains were all read from a single sample in a study of shared clonotypes between healthy human individuals. Some clones are missing from TCRdb's copy, which holds only in-frame ones; the method was immunoSEQ multiplex PCR. The repertoire consists of 2 million to 2.5 million clones, with approximately 90% occurring once and the leading ten covering about 0.41%. The sequenced material came from naive CD4+ T cells from PBMCs. Subset: CD45RA+ positively selected. Receptors were obtained from a man aged 18 to 35 in good health. Some clones in this sample may be carry-over from other donors' samples.

This clone came up once. The chain recombines TRBV9 with TRBJ2-1; a weak D match, TRBD1 (6 bases). CDR3 size: 15 residues. Germline values: CDR1 SGDLS, CDR2 YYNGEE. V was shortened by 4 bases and J by 2 bases, with 13 bases between the two germline ends. CDR3 DNA: TGTGCCAGCAGCCCCCGACAGGCGGCCTACAATGAGCAGTTCTTC. It specifies CASSPRQAAYNEQFF.

The genes are TRBV9 and TRBJ1-1; a weak D match, TRBD1 (6 bases). The CDR3 length is 14 residues. Trimming removed 3 bases at V and 6 bases at J, with 15 bases between. CDR1 SGDLS and CDR2 YYNGEE come from the germline V gene. CDR3 sequence reads: CASSAGTGGAEAFF. For the CDR3, the DNA is TGTGCCAGCAGCGCCGGGACGGGGGGCGCTGAAGCTTTCTTT.

CDR3 DNA: TGTGCCAGCAGGTGGACCATCCAGGGAGGCTCCTACGAGCAGTACTTC. This translates into CASRWTIQGGSYEQYF. The rearrangement links TRBV11-2 to TRBJ2-7, with D tentatively TRBD2 (6 bases). Germline CDR1 SGHAT, CDR2 FQNNGV. CDR3 length: 16 residues. V shed 6 bases and J shed 0 bases, with 18 bases lying between them.

This clone was picked up one time. V usage is TRBV7-2 and J usage is TRBJ1-1; D gene unclear. V lost 7 bases and J lost 11, with 17 bases in between. Germline V gives CDR1 SGHTA, CDR2 FQGNSA. There are 12 residues in the CDR3. CDR3 region: CASTDSMAWAFF. The CDR3 DNA reads TGTGCCAGCACCGACTCGATGGCGTGGGCTTTCTTT.

The rearrangement joins TRBV30 to TRBJ2-1; 13 bases agree with TRBD2. J gave up 10 bases and V 2 bases, and 11 bases lay outside the gene matches. Germline V gene data show CDR1 as GTSNPN and CDR2 as SVGIG (reference sequence). This CDR3 contains 16 residues. CDR3 amino acids: CAWSQTGGLAGREQFF. Written as DNA, the CDR3 is TGTGCCTGGAGTCAGACCGGGGGACTAGCGGGACGCGAGCAGTTCTTC.

About this clone itself: Other nucleotide sequences from this sample produce the same CDR3. The DNA of the CDR3 is TGTGCCAGCAGCTTAGAGGGCGTTGGGGAGACCCAGTACTTC. Protein: CASSLEGVGETQYF. The chain employs TRBV11-2 and TRBJ2-5; D unresolved. Germline lookup yields CDR1 SGHAT and CDR2 FQNNGV. This CDR3 region has 14 residues. V lost 0 bases to trimming and J lost 5 bases, with 10 bases between them.

The chain links TRBV7-3 to TRBJ2-1; 10 bases fit TRBD2. The CDR3 has 15 amino acids. Germline CDR1 is SGHTA and CDR2 is FQGTGA. J was trimmed by 9 bases and V by 5 bases; bases with no gene match: 10. The CDR3 here is CASSRGLAEMGEQFF. Written as DNA, the CDR3 is TGTGCCAGCAGCCGAGGACTAGCGGAGATGGGTGAGCAGTTCTTC.

The gene calls are TRBV5-1 and TRBJ1-2; the D gene is possibly TRBD1 (5 bases). V was trimmed by 1 base and J by 3 bases, leaving 10 bases between them. This CDR3 region has 14 residues. Germline CDR1 and CDR2: SGHRS and YFSETQ. CDR3 sequence: CASSLIGGDYGYTF. CDR3 bases: TGCGCCAGCAGCTTGATCGGGGGTGACTATGGCTACACCTTC.

The chain joins TRBV6-1 to TRBJ1-1, with 11 bases lining up with TRBD1. The V segment lost 7 bases and the J segment 2 bases; nucleotides outside the gene matches: 6. CDR1 is MNHNS, CDR2 SASEGT, per germline. This CDR3 is built from 15 residues. The CDR3 region is CASTRDRGSNTEAFF. The CDR3 DNA is TGTGCCAGCACCCGGGACAGGGGGTCAAACACTGAAGCTTTCTTT.

The chain joins TRBV5-8 to TRBJ1-2; TRBD1 agrees at 8 bases. Germline V lookup: CDR1 SGHTS, CDR2 YDEGEE. V shed 4 bases and J 4 bases; nucleotides not matched to a gene: 6. The CDR3 has 14 amino acids. This chain's CDR3 is CASSIDRGSYGYTF. CDR3 bases: TGTGCCAGCAGCATCGACAGGGGATCCTATGGCTACACCTTC.

This chain uses TRBV27 with TRBJ1-5; D is ambiguous. CDR1 is MNHEY and CDR2 is SMNVEV in the germline V gene (reference sequence). The CDR3 is 12 amino acids. V lost 7 bases to trimming and J lost 2 bases, with 6 bases between them. CDR3 in DNA: TGTGCCAGCACATCAGGCAATCAGCCCCAGCATTTT. Amino acids: CASTSGNQPQHF.

This clone was found once. V is TRBV30 and J is TRBJ2-1, with 13 positions matching TRBD2. J gave up 4 bases and V 5 bases, and 2 bases lay outside the gene matches. Germline V gene lookup returns CDR1 GTSNPN and CDR2 SVGIG (reference sequence). CDR3 length: 14 residues. Here the CDR3 DNA reads TGTGCCTGGCAGACTAGCGGGAGGTACAATGAGCAGTTCTTC. It codes for CAWQTSGRYNEQFF.

As for this clone: The sample contains more than one DNA sequence encoding this CDR3. The chain joins TRBV29-1 to TRBJ1-1; 9 bases agree with TRBD1. Germline-derived CDR1 and CDR2 are SQVTM and ANQGSEA. The CDR3 runs to 13 residues. V lost 5 bases and J lost 1; bases outside the gene matches: 2. CDR3 bases: TGCAGCGTTTCGGACAGGGGGAACACTGAAGCTTTCTTT. It is translated as CSVSDRGNTEAFF.

The V call is TRBV7-9, the J call TRBJ1-3; D is unresolved. The germline V and J ends were trimmed by 4 bases and 1 base, with 11 bases remaining between them. Germline loops: CDR1 SEHNR, CDR2 FQNEAQ (reference sequence). There are 15 residues in the CDR3. The CDR3 loop is CASSSPELSGNTIYF. DNA of the CDR3: TGTGCCAGCAGCTCCCCGGAGCTTTCTGGAAACACCATATATTTT.

The rearrangement links TRBV7-6 to TRBJ1-2; 8 bases align to TRBD1. The CDR3 loop spans 15 amino acids. V was clipped by 4 bases and J by 4 bases; unmatched bases: 8. Germline V gives CDR1 SGHVS, CDR2 FNYEAQ. The CDR3 is CASSSVVGQVYGYTF. For the CDR3, the DNA is TGTGCCAGCAGCTCCGTCGTGGGACAGGTCTATGGCTACACCTTC.

This clone occurred once. The chain joins TRBV5-4 to TRBJ2-2; TRBD2 might be the D (6 bases). V gave up 4 bases and J gave up 0 bases, with 19 bases separating them. This CDR3 is built from 18 residues. CDR1 is SGHNT, CDR2 YYREEE, per germline (reference sequence). The CDR3 nucleotides read TGTGCCAGCAGCACCCTAAGGGGAGGCGCGACGAACACCGGGGAGCTGTTTTTT. It translates to CASSTLRGGATNTGELFF.

The V gene is TRBV6-5, the J gene TRBJ1-2, with D perhaps matching TRBD1 (6 bases). Trimming stripped 8 bases from V and 6 bases from J, with 16 bases between. CDR1 and CDR2 (germline): MNHEY, SVGAGI. The CDR3 runs 13 residues. The CDR3 here is CASGGGAGDGYTF. Written as DNA, the CDR3 is TGTGCCAGCGGGGGGGGCGCGGGTGATGGCTACACCTTC.

V gene TRBV28 combines with J gene TRBJ1-2, with TRBD1 as a possible D gene (6 bases). Germline V gives CDR1 MDHEN, CDR2 SYDVKM. The V gene lost 4 bases and the J gene lost 5 bases, with 23 bases spanning the gap. The CDR3 length is 17 residues. CDR3 sequence: CASSSRTVPQGFYGYTF. In nucleotides, the CDR3 is TGTGCCAGCAGTTCAAGAACTGTACCACAGGGTTTTTATGGCTACACCTTC.